Listed below are T cell receptor beta chains from one sample, sequenced in a study of cytomegalovirus exposure and HLA in healthy donors. TCRdb keeps only in-frame clones here, not all; method: immunoSEQ multiplex PCR. The data contain about 140,000 clones, approximately 86% of them singletons. Sequences were obtained from PBMCs. The receptors come from a woman aged 18-29 years in good health and CMV-seropositive. CDR3s include the opening cysteine and the closing phenylalanine or tryptophan.

V gene	J gene	CDR3 protein
TRBV5-1	TRBJ2-2	CASNSGTSNTGELFF
TRBV19	TRBJ2-3	CASSRERGTDTQYF
TRBV5-1	TRBJ1-4	CASTGGAWATNEKLFF
TRBV5-1	TRBJ1-1	CASSLGTGESTEAFF
TRBV2	TRBJ2-7	CASSPGTARSEQYF
TRBV20-1	TRBJ1-2	CSAPPPGYTF
TRBV5-5	TRBJ2-7	CASSFTDRVYEQYF
TRBV4-1	TRBJ2-7	CASSQVGRRGPGGSYEQYF
TRBV9	TRBJ2-2	CASSVVRGTGELFF
TRBV5-1	TRBJ1-1	CASTGAGTNTEAFF
TRBV7-6	TRBJ1-6	CASSETGLNSPLHF
TRBV11-3	TRBJ2-3	CASSRSGSSTDTQYF
TRBV7-2	TRBJ1-5	CASSLRTGGDSNQPQHF
TRBV9	TRBJ2-3	CASSVGLLEGSSDTQYF
TRBV27	TRBJ2-1	CASSSGTPHNEQFF
TRBV2	TRBJ1-3	CASSAGGLSGNTIYF
TRBV7-2	TRBJ1-2	CASSSRTGPQYGYTF
TRBV28	TRBJ1-4	CASSLRNEKLFF
TRBV7-2	TRBJ2-1	CASTWEGNEQFF
TRBV11-2	TRBJ2-3	CASSLGLAGAFTDTQYF
TRBV5-6	TRBJ1-2	CASSLGQRDQGGYTF
TRBV4-1	TRBJ2-7	CASSQDAGWHVYEQYF
TRBV7-2	TRBJ2-7	CASSGGQGYEQYF
TRBV4-1	TRBJ1-2	CASSQIDLVQGGGYTF
TRBV15	TRBJ2-7	CATSIVAYEQYF
TRBV28	TRBJ2-7	CASSRYRTSGRYEQYF
TRBV5-4	TRBJ2-2	CASSLDGQGITGELFF
TRBV6-5	TRBJ1-2	CASRLQGLHYGYTF
TRBV29-1	TRBJ2-3	CSVVLAGTDTQYF
TRBV5-1	TRBJ2-3	CASSWPETAGSTDTQYF
TRBV5-6	TRBJ1-5	CASSSNYQPQHF
TRBV11-1	TRBJ1-1	CASSWDRINTEAFF
TRBV7-3	TRBJ2-1	CASSARLAGGQFF
TRBV7-9	TRBJ2-7	CASSPASGRLEQYF
TRBV29-1	TRBJ2-7	CSVSGGISYEQYF
TRBV9	TRBJ2-2	CASGSSGNTGELFF